The 7 T cell receptor beta chains below come from one sample, sequenced in a study of CD8+CD57+ T cells in acquired aplastic anemia. The TCR beta profiling, which covered VDJ combination and CDR3 sequence, was carried out using genomic DNA as the template. TCRdb used MiXCR to reprocess the reads, holding one entry per CDR3 protein. The data hold about 42,000 distinct CDR3 sequences, with about two thirds observed a single time. Sequenced input: sorted CD4+, CD8+, or CD8+CD57+ T cells (not recorded which) from PBMCs. Receptor source: a human donor in good health, serving as a control.

This rearrangement joins TRBV24-1 to TRBJ2-7, with 9 nucleotides matching TRBD1. After removal of 3 bases from V and 0 bases from J, the junction contained 2 bases not matched to a gene. The CDR3 runs 15 residues. The germline CDR1 and CDR2 sequences are KGHDR and SFDVKD. CDR3 nucleotides: TGTGCCACCAGTGATCCGGGACAGGGCTCCTACGAGCAGTACTTC. This encodes CATSDPGQGSYEQYF.

V gene TRBV2 combines with J gene TRBJ2-3; TRBD2 aligns across 11 bases. The length of the CDR3 is 15 residues. V shed 6 bases, J shed 3 bases, and the junction held 5 bases outside the gene matches. Germline CDR1 reads SNHLY; CDR2 reads FYNNEI. The CDR3 DNA sequence: TGTGCCAGCAGGGGGACTAGCGGCCAAACAGATACGCAGTATTTT. It is translated as CASRGTSGQTDTQYF.

This rearrangement joins TRBV18 to TRBJ2-3; possibly TRBD2 for D (5 bases). The germline V and J ends were trimmed by 2 bases and 0 bases, with 18 bases remaining between them. CDR1 is KGHSH and CDR2 is LQKENI in the germline V gene. The CDR3 length is 18 residues. The chain's CDR3 is CASSPGPEGGSSTDTQYF. CDR3 sequence (DNA): TGTGCCAGCTCACCAGGACCGGAAGGCGGGTCTAGCACAGATACGCAGTATTTT.

Judged by abundance, this clonotype is medium-sized. The chain joins TRBV10-3 to TRBJ1-6; no clear D. CDR3 length equals 12 residues. V was cut by 2 bases and J by 9 bases, with 5 bases left in between. Germline-derived CDR1 and CDR2 are ENHRY and SYGVKD. CDR3 nucleotides: TGTGCCATCAGTGAGGCCGGTTCACCCCTCCACTTT. Amino acids: CAISEAGSPLHF.

This clonotype has just one count. V and J are TRBV6-4 and TRBJ2-5; the D gene is possibly TRBD2 (5 bases). The CDR3 loop spans 16 amino acids. The germline CDR1 and CDR2 sequences are MRHNA and SNTAGT. V shed 4 bases and J shed 2 bases, with 17 bases lying between them. The CDR3 sequence is CASSGGKLQGQETQYF. The DNA of the CDR3 is TGTGCCAGCAGTGGAGGGAAGTTGCAAGGGCAAGAGACCCAGTACTTC.

The J gene is TRBJ2-1, the V gene TRBV10-3; D is ambiguous. The CDR3 spans 14 residues. Deletions cut 2 bases from V and 5 bases from J, with 10 bases between. CDR1 and CDR2 (germline): ENHRY, SYGVKD. CDR3 protein: CAISERDANNEQFF. The CDR3 region has the DNA TGTGCCATCAGTGAGCGTGACGCAAACAATGAGCAGTTCTTC.

There are a few counts of this clonotype. The chain uses TRBV2 and TRBJ2-3; possible D gene TRBD1, 6 bases. The CDR3 sequence is 15 residues long. With 1 base removed from V and 3 bases from J, the gap between germline ends came to 11 bases. Germline CDR1 SNHLY, CDR2 FYNNEI. CDR3 sequence (DNA): TGTGCCAGCAGTGAAGAGGGGGTGGGGACAGATACGCAGTATTTT. Its protein is CASSEEGVGTDTQYF.